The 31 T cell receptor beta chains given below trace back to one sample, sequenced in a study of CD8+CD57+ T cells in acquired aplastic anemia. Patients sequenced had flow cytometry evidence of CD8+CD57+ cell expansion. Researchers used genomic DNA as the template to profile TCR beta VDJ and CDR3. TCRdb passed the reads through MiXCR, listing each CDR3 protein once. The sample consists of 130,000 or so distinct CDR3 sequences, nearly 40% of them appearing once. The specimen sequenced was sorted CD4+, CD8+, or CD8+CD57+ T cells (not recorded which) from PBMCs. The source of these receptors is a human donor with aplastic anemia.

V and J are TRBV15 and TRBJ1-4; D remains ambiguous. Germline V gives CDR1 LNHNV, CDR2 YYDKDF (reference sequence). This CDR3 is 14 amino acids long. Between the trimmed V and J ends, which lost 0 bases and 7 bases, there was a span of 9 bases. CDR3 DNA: TGTGCCACCAGCAGAGATCGGCGGGTTGAAAAACTGTTTTTT. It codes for CATSRDRRVEKLFF.

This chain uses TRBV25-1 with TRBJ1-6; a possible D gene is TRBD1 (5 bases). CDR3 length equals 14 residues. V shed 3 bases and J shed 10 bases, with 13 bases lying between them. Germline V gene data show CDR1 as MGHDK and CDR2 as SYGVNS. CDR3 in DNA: TGTGCCAGCAGTGAGGAAGGCAGGGCATCACCCCTCCACTTT. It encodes CASSEEGRASPLHF. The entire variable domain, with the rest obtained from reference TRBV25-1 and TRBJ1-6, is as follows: EADIYQTPRYLVIGTGKKITLECSQTMGHDKMYWYQQDPGMELHLIHYSYGVNSTEKGDLSSESTVSRIRTEHFPLTLESARPSHTSQYLCASSEEGRASPLHFGNGTRLTVT.

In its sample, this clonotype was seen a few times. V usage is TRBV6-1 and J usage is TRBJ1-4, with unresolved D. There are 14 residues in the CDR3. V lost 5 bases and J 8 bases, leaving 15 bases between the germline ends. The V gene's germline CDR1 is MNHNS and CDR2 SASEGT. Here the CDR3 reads CASSPGLSVEKLFF. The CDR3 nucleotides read TGTGCCAGCAGTCCGGGCCTATCAGTCGAAAAACTGTTTTTT.

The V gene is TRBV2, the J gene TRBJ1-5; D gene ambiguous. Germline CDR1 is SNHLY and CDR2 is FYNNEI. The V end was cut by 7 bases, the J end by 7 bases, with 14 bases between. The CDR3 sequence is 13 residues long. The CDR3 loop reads CASKDPWEQPQHF. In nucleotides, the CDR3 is TGTGCCAGCAAGGACCCCTGGGAACAGCCCCAGCATTTT.

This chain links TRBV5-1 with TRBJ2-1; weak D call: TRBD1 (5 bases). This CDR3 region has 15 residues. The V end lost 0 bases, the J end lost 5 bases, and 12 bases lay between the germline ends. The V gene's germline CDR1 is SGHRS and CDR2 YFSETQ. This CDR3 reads CASSLVSGSDNEQFF. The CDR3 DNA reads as TGCGCCAGCAGCTTGGTTTCAGGGTCGGACAATGAGCAGTTCTTC.

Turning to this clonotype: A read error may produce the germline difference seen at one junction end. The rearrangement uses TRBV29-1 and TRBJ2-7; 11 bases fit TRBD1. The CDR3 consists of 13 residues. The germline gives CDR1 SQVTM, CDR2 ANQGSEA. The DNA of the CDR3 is TGCAGCGCGGGACAGGGGGGGGCCTACGAGCAGCACTTC. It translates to CSAGQGGAYEQHF.

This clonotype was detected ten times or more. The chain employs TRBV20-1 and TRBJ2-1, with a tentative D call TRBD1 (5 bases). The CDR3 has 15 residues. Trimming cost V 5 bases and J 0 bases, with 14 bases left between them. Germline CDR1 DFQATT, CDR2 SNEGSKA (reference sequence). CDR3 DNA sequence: TGCAGTGCTGACCGGACAATGAGCTCCTACAATGAGCAGTTCTTC. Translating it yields CSADRTMSSYNEQFF.

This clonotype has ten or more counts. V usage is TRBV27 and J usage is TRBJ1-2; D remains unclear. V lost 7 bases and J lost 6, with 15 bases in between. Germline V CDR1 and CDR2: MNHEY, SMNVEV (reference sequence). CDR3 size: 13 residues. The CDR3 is CASKLRQAHGYTF. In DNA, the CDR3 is TGTGCCAGCAAATTGAGGCAGGCTCATGGCTACACCTTC.

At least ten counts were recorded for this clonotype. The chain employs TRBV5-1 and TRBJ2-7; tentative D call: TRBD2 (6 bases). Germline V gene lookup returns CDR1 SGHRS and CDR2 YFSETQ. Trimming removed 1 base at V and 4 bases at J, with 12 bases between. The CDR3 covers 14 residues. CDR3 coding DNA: TGCGCCAGCAGCTTGTTTGGGGGGTCGTACGAGCAGTACTTC. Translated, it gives CASSLFGGSYEQYF. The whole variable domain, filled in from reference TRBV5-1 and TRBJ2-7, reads KAGVTQTPRYLIKTRGQQVTLSCSPISGHRSVSWYQQTPGQGLQFLFEYFSETQRNKGNFPGRFSGRQFSNSRSEMNVSTLELGDSALYLCASSLFGGSYEQYFGPGTRLTVT.

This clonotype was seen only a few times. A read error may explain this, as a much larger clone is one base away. The CDR3 reads CASSLVRNEQLF. CDR3 in DNA: TGTGCCAGCAGTTTAGTCAGGAATGAGCAGCTCTTC. The chain couples TRBV12-3 or TRBV12-4 to TRBJ2-1; D gene uncertain. The CDR3 runs to 12 residues.

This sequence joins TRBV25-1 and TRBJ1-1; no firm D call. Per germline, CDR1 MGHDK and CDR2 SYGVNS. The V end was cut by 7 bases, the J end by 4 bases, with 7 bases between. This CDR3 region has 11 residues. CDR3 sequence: CASIEGTEAFF. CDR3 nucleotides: TGTGCCAGCATAGAGGGCACTGAAGCTTTCTTT.

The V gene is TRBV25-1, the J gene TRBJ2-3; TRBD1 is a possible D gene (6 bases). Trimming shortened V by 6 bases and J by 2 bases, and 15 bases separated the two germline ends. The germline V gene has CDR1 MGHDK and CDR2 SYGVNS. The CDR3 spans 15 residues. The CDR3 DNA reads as TGTGCCAGCAGCTTTAAGACAGGAAACACAGATACGCAGTATTTT. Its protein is CASSFKTGNTDTQYF.

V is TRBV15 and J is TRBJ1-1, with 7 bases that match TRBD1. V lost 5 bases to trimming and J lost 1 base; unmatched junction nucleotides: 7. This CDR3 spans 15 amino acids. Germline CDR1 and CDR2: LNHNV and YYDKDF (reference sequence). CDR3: CATSPPDRTNTEAFF. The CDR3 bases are TGTGCCACCAGCCCCCCGGACAGGACGAACACTGAAGCTTTCTTT.

The CDR3 DNA reads as TGCGCCAGCAGTGAGTCGACAGGCAATGAGCAGTTCTTC. It encodes CASSESTGNEQFF. The chain joins TRBV10-1 to TRBJ2-1; D might be TRBD1 (6 bases). The ends were cut back, 0 bases at V and 6 bases at J, with 6 bases in the middle. Germline CDR1 is WNHNN and CDR2 is SYGVQD (reference sequence). This CDR3 spans 13 amino acids.

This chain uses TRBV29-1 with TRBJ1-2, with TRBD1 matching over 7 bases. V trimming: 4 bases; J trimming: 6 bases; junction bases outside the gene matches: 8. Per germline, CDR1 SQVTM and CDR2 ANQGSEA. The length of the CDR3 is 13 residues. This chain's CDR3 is CSVVSPQGDGYTF. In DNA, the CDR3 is TGCAGCGTTGTCAGCCCTCAGGGGGATGGCTACACCTTC. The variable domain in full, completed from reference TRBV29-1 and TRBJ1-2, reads SAVISQKPSRDICQRGTSLTIQCQVDSQVTMMFWYRQQPGQSLTLIATANQGSEATYESGFVIDKFPISRPNLTFSTLTVSNMSPEDSSIYLCSVVSPQGDGYTFGSGTRLTVV.

DNA for the CDR3: TGTGCCAGCAGAGATCGGGGCCCGCAGTATTTT. It codes for CASRDRGPQYF. J is TRBJ2-3 and V is TRBV2; either TRBD1 or TRBD2 may fit D (5 bases each). The CDR3 has 11 residues. The germline gives CDR1 SNHLY, CDR2 FYNNEI. The V gene lost 6 bases and the J gene lost 10 bases, with 11 bases spanning the gap.

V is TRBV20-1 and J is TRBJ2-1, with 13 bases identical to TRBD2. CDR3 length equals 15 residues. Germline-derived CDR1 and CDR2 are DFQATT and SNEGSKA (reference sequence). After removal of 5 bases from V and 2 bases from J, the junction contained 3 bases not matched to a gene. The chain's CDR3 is CSAPTSGGPYNEQFF. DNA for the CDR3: TGCAGTGCTCCGACTAGCGGGGGGCCCTACAATGAGCAGTTCTTC.

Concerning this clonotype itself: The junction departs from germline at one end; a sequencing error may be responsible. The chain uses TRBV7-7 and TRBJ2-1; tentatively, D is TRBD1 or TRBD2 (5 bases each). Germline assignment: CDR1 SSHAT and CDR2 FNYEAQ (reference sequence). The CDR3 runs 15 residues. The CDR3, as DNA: TGTGCTAGCAGCTTAGGGGACCCTCCCTACAATGAGCAGTTCTTC. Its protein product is CASSLGDPPYNEQFF.

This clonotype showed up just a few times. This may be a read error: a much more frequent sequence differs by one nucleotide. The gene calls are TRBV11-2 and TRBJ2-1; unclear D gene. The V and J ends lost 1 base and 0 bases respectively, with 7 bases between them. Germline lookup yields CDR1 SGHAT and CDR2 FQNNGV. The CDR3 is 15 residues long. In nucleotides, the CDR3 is TGTGCCAGCAGCTTAGGTTCGAGCTCCTACAATGAGCAGTTCTTC. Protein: CASSLGSSSYNEQFF.

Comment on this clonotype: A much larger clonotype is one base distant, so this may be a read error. The CDR3 region is CASSHAGAGGYTF. In DNA form, the CDR3 reads TGTGCCAGCAGCCACGCCGGGGCAGGTGGCTACACCTTC. This chain connects TRBV3-1 to TRBJ1-2, with D possibly TRBD1 on 5 matching bases. The CDR3 is made up of 13 amino acids. CDR1 is LGHDT and CDR2 is YNNKEL in the germline V gene (reference sequence). The V end lost 3 bases, the J end lost 7 bases, and 12 bases lay between the germline ends.

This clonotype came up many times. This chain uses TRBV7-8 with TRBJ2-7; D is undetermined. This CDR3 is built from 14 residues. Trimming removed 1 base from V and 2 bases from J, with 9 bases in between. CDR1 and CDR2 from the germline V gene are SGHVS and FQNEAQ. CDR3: CASSLGDHPYEQYF. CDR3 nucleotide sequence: TGTGCCAGCAGCTTAGGTGATCACCCCTACGAGCAGTACTTC. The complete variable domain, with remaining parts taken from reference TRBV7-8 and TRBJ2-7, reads GAGVSQSPRYKVAKRGQDVALRCDPISGHVSLFWYQQALGQGPEFLTYFQNEAQLDKSGLPSDRFFAERPEGSVSTLKIQRTQQEDSAVYLCASSLGDHPYEQYFGPGTRLTVT.

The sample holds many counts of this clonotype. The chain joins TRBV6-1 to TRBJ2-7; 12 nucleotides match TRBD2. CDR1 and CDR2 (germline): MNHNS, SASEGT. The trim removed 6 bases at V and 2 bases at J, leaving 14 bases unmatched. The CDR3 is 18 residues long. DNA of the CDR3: TGTGCCAGCAGCCACAAAGGGACTAGCGGGCATAGTCCCTACGAGCAGTACTTC. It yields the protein CASSHKGTSGHSPYEQYF.

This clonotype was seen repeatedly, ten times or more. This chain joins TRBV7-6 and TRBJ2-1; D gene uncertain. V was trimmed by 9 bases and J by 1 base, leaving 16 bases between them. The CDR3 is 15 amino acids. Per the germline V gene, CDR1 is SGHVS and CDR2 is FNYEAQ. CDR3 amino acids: CASNQDGLSYNEQFF. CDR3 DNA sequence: TGTGCCAGTAACCAGGACGGCCTATCCTACAATGAGCAGTTCTTC.

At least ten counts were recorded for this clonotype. In nucleotides, the CDR3 is TGTGCCACCAGCCCGGTCGAGGGCCCAGAGACCCAGTACTTC. Translated: CATSPVEGPETQYF. This chain connects TRBV15 to TRBJ2-5; possibly TRBD2 for D (5 bases). CDR3 length: 14 amino acids. Germline V CDR1 and CDR2: LNHNV, YYDKDF (reference sequence). Trimming removed 5 bases from V and 4 bases from J, with 14 bases in between.

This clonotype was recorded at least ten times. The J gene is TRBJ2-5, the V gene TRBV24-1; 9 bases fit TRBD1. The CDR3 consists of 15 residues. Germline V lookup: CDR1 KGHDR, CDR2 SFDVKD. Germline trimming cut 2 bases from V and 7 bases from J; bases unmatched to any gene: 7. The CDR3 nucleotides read TGTGCCACCAGTGATTCGGGACAGGGTAGAGGGACCCAGTACTTC. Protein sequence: CATSDSGQGRGTQYF.

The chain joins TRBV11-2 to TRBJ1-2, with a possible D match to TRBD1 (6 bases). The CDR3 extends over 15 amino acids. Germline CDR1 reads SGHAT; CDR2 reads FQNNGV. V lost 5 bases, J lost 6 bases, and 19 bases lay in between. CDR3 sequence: CASSLQTGRKDGYTF. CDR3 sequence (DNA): TGTGCCAGCAGCCTTCAAACAGGGAGGAAGGATGGCTACACCTTC. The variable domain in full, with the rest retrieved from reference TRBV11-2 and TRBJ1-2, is EAGVAQSPRYKIIEKRQSVAFWCNPISGHATLYWYQQILGQGPKLLIQFQNNGVVDDSQLPKDRFSAERLKGVDSTLKIQPAKLEDSAVYLCASSLQTGRKDGYTFGSGTRLTVV.

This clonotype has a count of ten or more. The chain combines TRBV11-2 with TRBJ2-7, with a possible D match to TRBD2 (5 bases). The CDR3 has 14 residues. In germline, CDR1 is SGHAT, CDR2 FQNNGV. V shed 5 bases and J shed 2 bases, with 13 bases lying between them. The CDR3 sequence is CASSPLRGAYEQYV. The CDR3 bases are TGTGCCAGCAGCCCTCTTCGGGGAGCCTACGAGCAGTACGTC.

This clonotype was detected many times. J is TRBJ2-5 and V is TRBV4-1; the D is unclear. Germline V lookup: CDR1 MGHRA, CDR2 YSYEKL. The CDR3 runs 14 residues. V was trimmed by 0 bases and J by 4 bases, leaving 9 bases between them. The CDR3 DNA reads TGCGCCAGCAGCCAAGATATGCAGACAGAGACCCAGTACTTC. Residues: CASSQDMQTETQYF.

CDR3 protein: CATTRLGGVMDEQFF. DNA for the CDR3: TGTGCCACGACGCGGCTTGGTGGGGTGATGGATGAGCAGTTCTTC. The rearrangement links TRBV24-1 to TRBJ2-1, with no clear D. This CDR3 contains 15 residues. Germline CDR1 and CDR2: KGHDR and SFDVKD. The germline V and J ends were trimmed by 10 bases and 8 bases, with 23 bases remaining between them.

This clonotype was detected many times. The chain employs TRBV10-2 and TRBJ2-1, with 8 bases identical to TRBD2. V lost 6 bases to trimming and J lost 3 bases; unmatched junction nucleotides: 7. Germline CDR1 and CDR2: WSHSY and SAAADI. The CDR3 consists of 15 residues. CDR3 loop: CASRSSGSVYNEQFF. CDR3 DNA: TGCGCCAGCAGGTCTAGCGGGTCCGTCTACAATGAGCAGTTCTTC.

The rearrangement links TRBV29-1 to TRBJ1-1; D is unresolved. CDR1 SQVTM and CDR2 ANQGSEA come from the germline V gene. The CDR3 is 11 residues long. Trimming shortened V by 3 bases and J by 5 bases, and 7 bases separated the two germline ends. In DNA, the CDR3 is TGCAGCGTTGATCGGGAAACTGAAGCTTTCTTT. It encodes CSVDRETEAFF.